The 11 T cell receptor beta chains in this list originate from one sample, sequenced in a study of T cell responses to AZD1222 COVID-19 vaccine (dated by TCRdb to the early 2020s). The meaning of the sample's time point label: about 28 days (+/-7) after the second vaccine dose. Library preparation was by the immunoSEQ multiplex PCR assay. TCRdb carries this immuneACCESS record with in-frame sequences only. Its versions omit some clonotypes, under half of them owing to an unresolved V gene in the studies checked, with the rest unexplained. The sample table shows approximately 130,000 clones, and approximately 85% are seen once. Jointly, the top ten make up 4.5% to 6.5% of the sample. This sample comprised peripheral blood, obtained 28 days after the second AZD1222 dose. Receptors originate from an adult who received the AZD1222 COVID-19 vaccine.

The chain joins TRBV18 to TRBJ1-1; D not resolved. The CDR3 runs to 15 residues. V was pared by 0 bases and J by 1 base, with 9 bases between. From germline, CDR1 is KGHSH and CDR2 LQKENI. CDR3 nucleotides: TGTGCCAGCTCACCACCGAGCCGGTCGAACACTGAAGCTTTCTTT. It is translated as CASSPPSRSNTEAFF.

The J gene is TRBJ1-6, the V gene TRBV5-4; 7 positions agree with TRBD1. Trimming cost V 0 bases and J 8 bases; bases outside gene matches: 5. This CDR3 is built from 15 residues. Germline V lookup: CDR1 SGHNT, CDR2 YYREEE (reference sequence). The CDR3 reads CASSLGTGSDSPLHF. The CDR3 DNA follows: TGTGCCAGCAGCTTGGGGACAGGCAGTGATTCACCCCTCCACTTT.

CDR3 nucleotides: TGTGCCAGCAGTTACTCGCCGGGGACAGTTAATGAAAAACTGTTTTTT. Its protein is CASSYSPGTVNEKLFF. J is TRBJ1-4 and V is TRBV6-2 or TRBV6-3; 7 bases agree with TRBD1. The CDR3 length is 16 residues. V lost 0 bases, J lost 4 bases, and 5 bases stayed unmatched. CDR1 and CDR2 (germline): MNHEY, SVGEGT.

V and J are TRBV4-1 and TRBJ1-5; D possibly corresponds to TRBD1 (5 bases). Trimming left V 2 bases short and J 4 bases short, with 15 bases between. The CDR3 is 16 amino acids. Germline V gene data show CDR1 as MGHRA and CDR2 as YSYEKL. DNA for the CDR3: TGCGCCAGCAGCCAACCAGGAAGACAGAAAAATCAGCCCCAGCATTTT. Amino acid sequence: CASSQPGRQKNQPQHF.

This chain connects TRBV7-2 to TRBJ1-5, with D unresolved. V shed 1 base and J shed 5 bases, with 9 bases lying between them. The CDR3 length is 14 residues. Germline V gene sequence: CDR1 SGHTA, CDR2 FQGNSA. The CDR3 reads CASSLGSSHQPQHF. The DNA for the CDR3 is TGTGCCAGCAGCTTAGGTAGCAGCCATCAGCCCCAGCATTTT.

This clone occurred once. The rearrangement uses TRBV5-1 and TRBJ2-1; 9 bases align to TRBD1. CDR1 and CDR2 (germline): SGHRS, YFSETQ. J was trimmed by 6 bases and V by 2 bases; bases with no gene match: 6. The CDR3 is made up of 15 amino acids. The CDR3 is CASSFGDREVNEQFF. The CDR3 DNA follows: TGCGCCAGCAGCTTTGGGGACAGGGAGGTCAATGAGCAGTTCTTC.

This clone has a handful of counts. The chain joins TRBV5-4 to TRBJ2-7; 7 bases map to TRBD1. The CDR3 has 14 residues. The junction had 7 bases not matched to a gene; V was cut back by 1 base and J by 6 bases. Germline V lookup: CDR1 SGHNT, CDR2 YYREEE (reference sequence). The CDR3 sequence is CASSLSQGESEQYF. The DNA for the CDR3 is TGTGCCAGCAGCTTGTCGCAGGGGGAGAGCGAGCAGTACTTC.

The rearrangement joins TRBV6-5 to TRBJ2-5; D gene uncertain. The germline V gene encodes CDR1 MNHEY and CDR2 SVGAGI. V shed 2 bases and J shed 4 bases, with 11 bases lying between them. The CDR3 is 14 amino acids. CDR3 sequence (DNA): TGTGCCAGCAGTTACGATCTTGACGGAGAGACCCAGTACTTC. This codes for CASSYDLDGETQYF.

The V call is TRBV2, the J call TRBJ1-1; 10 bases are a match to TRBD1. The CDR3 totals 15 residues. Germline CDR1 and CDR2: SNHLY and FYNNEI. Trimming at V came to 11 bases and at J to 2 bases, leaving 11 bases not matched to a gene. The CDR3 loop reads CAATAGQGVNTEAFF. CDR3 nucleotide sequence: TGTGCCGCGACGGCAGGACAGGGGGTCAACACTGAAGCTTTCTTT.

The gene calls are TRBV2 and TRBJ2-3; 7 bases are shared with TRBD2. The ends lost 3 bases at V and 4 bases at J; junction bases unmatched: 4. This CDR3 comprises 14 residues. Germline V gene data show CDR1 as SNHLY and CDR2 as FYNNEI. CDR3 amino acids: CASSDPGRADTQYF. The CDR3 DNA is TGTGCCAGCAGTGACCCGGGGAGGGCAGATACGCAGTATTTT.

The V and J genes are TRBV27 and TRBJ2-1, with 8 positions matching TRBD1. The junction had 4 bases not matched to a gene; V was cut back by 5 bases and J by 7 bases. Germline CDR1 reads MNHEY; CDR2 reads SMNVEV (reference sequence). The CDR3 totals 13 residues. In DNA form, the CDR3 reads TGTGCCAGCAGTCCGACAGGGGCGAATGAGCAGTTCTTC. Amino acids: CASSPTGANEQFF.